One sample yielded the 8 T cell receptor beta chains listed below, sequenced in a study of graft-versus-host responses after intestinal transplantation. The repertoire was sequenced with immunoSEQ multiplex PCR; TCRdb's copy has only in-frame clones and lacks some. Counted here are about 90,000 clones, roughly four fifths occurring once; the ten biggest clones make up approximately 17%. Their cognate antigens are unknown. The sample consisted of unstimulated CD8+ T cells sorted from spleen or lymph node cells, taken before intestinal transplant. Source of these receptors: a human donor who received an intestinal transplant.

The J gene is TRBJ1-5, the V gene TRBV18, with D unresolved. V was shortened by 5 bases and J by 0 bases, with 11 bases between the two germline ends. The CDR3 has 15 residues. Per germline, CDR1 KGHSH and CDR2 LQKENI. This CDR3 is CASSETPYSNQPQHF. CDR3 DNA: TGTGCCAGCTCAGAAACACCGTATAGCAATCAGCCCCAGCATTTT.

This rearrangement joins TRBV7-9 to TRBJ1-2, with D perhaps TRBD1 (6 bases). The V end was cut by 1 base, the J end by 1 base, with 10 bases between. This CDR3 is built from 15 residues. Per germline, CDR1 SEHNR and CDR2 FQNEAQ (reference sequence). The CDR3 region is CASSLVGRGNYGYTF. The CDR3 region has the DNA TGTGCCAGCAGCTTAGTTGGCAGGGGTAACTATGGCTACACCTTC.

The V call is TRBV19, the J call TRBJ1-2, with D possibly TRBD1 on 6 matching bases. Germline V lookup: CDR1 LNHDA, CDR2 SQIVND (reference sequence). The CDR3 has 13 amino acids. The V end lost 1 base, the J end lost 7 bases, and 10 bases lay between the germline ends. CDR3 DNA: TGTGCCAGTAGTATAGCTGGACAGCTTGGCTACACCTTC. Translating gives CASSIAGQLGYTF.

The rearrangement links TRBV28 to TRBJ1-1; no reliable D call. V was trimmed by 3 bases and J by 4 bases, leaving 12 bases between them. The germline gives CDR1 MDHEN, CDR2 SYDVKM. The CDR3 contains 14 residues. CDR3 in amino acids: CASSFQTVSTEAFF. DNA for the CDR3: TGTGCCAGCAGTTTTCAGACGGTATCCACTGAAGCTTTCTTT.

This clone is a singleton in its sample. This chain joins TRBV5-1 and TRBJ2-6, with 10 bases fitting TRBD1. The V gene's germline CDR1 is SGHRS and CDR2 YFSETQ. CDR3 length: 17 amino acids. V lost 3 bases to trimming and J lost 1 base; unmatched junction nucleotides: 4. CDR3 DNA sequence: TGCGCCAGCAGCTCACCGGGACAGGGGTCTGGGGCCAACGTCCTGACTTTC. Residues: CASSSPGQGSGANVLTF. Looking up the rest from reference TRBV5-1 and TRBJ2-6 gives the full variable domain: KAGVTQTPRYLIKTRGQQVTLSCSPISGHRSVSWYQQTPGQGLQFLFEYFSETQRNKGNFPGRFSGRQFSNSRSEMNVSTLELGDSALYLCASSSPGQGSGANVLTFGAGSRLTVL.

The CDR3: CASSYGTGSYNEQFF. The CDR3 bases are TGTGCCAGCAGTTACGGGACAGGGTCCTACAATGAGCAGTTCTTC. V usage is TRBV6-6 and J usage is TRBJ2-1; TRBD1 matches at 9 bases. V was pared by 2 bases and J by 1 base, with 0 bases of the junction left unmatched. The germline V gene encodes CDR1 MNHNY and CDR2 SVGAGI (reference sequence). This CDR3 region has 15 residues.

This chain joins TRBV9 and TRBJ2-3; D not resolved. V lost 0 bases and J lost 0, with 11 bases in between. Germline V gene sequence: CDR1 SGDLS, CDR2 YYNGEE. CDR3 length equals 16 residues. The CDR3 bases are TGTGCCAGCAGCGTAGGTGCGAGCTCTAGCACAGATACGCAGTATTTT. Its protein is CASSVGASSSTDTQYF.

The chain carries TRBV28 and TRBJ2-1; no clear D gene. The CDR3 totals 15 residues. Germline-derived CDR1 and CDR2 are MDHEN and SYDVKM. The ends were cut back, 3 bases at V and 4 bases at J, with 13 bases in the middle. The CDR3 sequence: CASSLGSSVYNEQFF. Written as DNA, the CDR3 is TGTGCCAGCAGTTTGGGCAGCTCAGTATACAATGAGCAGTTCTTC.